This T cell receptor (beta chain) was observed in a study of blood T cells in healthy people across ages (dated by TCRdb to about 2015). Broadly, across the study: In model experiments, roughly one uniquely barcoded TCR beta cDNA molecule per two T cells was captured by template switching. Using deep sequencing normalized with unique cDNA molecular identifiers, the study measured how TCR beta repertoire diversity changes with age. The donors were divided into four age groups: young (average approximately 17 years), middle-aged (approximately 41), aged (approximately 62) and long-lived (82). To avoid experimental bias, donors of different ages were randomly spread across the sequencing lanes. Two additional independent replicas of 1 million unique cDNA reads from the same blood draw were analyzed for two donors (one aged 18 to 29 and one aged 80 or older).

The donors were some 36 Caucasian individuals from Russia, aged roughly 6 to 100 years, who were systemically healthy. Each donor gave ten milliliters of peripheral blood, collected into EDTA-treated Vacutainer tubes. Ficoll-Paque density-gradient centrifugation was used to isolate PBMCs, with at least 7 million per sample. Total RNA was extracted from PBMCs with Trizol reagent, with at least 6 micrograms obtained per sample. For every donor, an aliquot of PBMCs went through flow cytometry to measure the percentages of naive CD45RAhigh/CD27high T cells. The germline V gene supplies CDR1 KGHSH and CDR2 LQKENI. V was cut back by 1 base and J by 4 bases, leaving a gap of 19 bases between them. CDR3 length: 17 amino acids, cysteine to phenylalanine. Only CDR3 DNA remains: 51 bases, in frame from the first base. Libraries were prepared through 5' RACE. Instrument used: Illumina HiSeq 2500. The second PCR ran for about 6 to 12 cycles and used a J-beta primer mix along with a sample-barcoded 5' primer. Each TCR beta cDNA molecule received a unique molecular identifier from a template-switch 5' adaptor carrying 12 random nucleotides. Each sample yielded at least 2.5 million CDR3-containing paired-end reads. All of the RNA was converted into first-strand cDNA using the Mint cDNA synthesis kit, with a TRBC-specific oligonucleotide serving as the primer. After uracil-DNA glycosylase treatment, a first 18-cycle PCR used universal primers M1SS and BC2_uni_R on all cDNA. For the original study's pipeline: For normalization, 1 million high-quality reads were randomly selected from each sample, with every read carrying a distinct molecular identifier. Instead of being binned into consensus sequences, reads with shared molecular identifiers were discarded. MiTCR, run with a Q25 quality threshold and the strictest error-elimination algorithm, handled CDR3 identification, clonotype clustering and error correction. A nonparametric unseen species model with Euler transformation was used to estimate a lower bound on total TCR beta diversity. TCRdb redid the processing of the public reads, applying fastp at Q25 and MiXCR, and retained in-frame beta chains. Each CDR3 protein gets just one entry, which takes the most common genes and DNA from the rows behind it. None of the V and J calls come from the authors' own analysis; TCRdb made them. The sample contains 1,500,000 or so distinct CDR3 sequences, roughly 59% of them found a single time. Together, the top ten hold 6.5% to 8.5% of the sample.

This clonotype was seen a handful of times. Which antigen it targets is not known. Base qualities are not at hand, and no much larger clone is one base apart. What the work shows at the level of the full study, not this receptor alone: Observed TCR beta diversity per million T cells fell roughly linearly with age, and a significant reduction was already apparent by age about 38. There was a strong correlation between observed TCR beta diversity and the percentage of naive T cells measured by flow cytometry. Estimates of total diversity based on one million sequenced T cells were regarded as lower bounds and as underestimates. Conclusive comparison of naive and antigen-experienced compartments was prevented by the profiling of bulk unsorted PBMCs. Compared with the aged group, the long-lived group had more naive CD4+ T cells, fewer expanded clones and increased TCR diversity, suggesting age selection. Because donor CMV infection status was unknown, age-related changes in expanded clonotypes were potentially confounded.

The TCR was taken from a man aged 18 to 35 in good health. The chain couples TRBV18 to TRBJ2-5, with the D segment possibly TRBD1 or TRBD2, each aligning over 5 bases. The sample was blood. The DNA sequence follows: TGTGCCAGCTCACCACGGATGCTTGGGGACGCGAGAGAGACCCAGTACTTC. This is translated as CASSPRMLGDARETQYF.